This T cell receptor (beta chain) is drawn from a study of blood T cell repertoires in COVID-19. Study processing details: Amplified reference gene primers provided the basis for estimating nucleated cell counts. Profiling relied on immunoSEQ multiplex PCR, and the TCRdb table lists in-frame clones only, not all of them. The V and J calls and clone size are taken from that table; D and trimming were inferred from the DNA. The table includes about 350,000 clones, 75% to 90% detected once. This clone showed up just a few times. The same CDR3 is also encoded by other DNA sequences in this sample. This receptor was identified in a woman aged 45-59 years with COVID-19, enrolled during active disease. The sequenced material came from peripheral blood.

In nucleotides, the CDR3 is TGTGCCAGCAGCCAAAGGGGAGGGGGCACCGGGGAGCTGTTTTTT. Its translation: CASSQRGGGTGELFF. This chain uses TRBV3-1 (or the pseudogene TRBV3-2) with TRBJ2-2, with D tentatively TRBD2 (7 bases). V dropped 2 bases and J dropped 4 bases, with 11 bases sitting between them. The germline V gene has CDR1 LGHDT and CDR2 YNNKEL (reference sequence). This CDR3 spans 15 amino acids.